Presented here are 3 T cell receptor beta chains from one specimen sequenced in a study of cytotoxic CD8 clonotypes in ibrutinib-treated CLL. Produced via immunoSEQ multiplex PCR; TCRdb's table is partial and in-frame only. Among 150,000 or so clones listed, approximately 85% were seen once. Here the sequenced sample was PBMCs, taken after 24 months of ibrutinib treatment. The receptor set was obtained from a human donor with chronic lymphocytic leukemia.

The chain carries TRBV5-1 and TRBJ2-7; D gene uncertain. This CDR3 has 13 residues. From germline, CDR1 is SGHRS and CDR2 YFSETQ. V was trimmed by 2 bases and J by 0 bases, leaving 6 bases between them. The CDR3 loop is CASSFRVSYEQYF. In DNA, the CDR3 is TGCGCCAGCAGCTTTCGGGTCTCCTACGAGCAGTACTTC.

CDR3 loop: CASSLSSGYSYEQYF. DNA for the CDR3: TGTGCCAGCAGCTTGTCTAGCGGGTACTCCTACGAGCAGTACTTC. This chain uses TRBV7-2 with TRBJ2-7, with 8 bases lining up with TRBD2. Germline CDR1 is SGHTA and CDR2 is FQGNSA. The CDR3 sequence is 15 residues long. V gave up 3 bases and J gave up 0 bases; unmatched junction bases: 4.

Concerning this clone itself: A junction boundary mismatches the germline segment, possibly from a read error. J is TRBJ2-2 and V is TRBV28; TRBD1 agrees at 7 bases. The CDR3 is 13 residues long. Looked up from germline, CDR1 is MDHEN and CDR2 is SYDVKM. The CDR3 DNA sequence: TGCGCCACGGGGACAGCGAACACCGGGGAGCTGTTTTTT. It specifies CATGTANTGELFF.